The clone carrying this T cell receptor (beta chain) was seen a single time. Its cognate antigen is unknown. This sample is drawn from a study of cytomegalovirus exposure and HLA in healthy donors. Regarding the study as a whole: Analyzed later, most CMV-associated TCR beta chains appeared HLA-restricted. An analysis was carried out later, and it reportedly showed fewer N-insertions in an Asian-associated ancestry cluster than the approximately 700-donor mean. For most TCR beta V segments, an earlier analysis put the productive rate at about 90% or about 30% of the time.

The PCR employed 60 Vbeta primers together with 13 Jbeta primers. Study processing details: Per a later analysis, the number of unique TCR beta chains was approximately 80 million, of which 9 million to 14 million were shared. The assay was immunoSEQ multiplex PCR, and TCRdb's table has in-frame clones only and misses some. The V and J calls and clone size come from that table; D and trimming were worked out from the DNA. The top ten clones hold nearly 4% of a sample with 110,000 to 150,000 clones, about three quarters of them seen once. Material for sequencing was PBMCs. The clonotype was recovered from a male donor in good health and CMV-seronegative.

This CDR3 is CASSYRGLGYGYTF. The CDR3 DNA sequence: TGTGCCAGCAGTTACCGGGGGTTAGGGTATGGCTACACCTTC. The V call is TRBV6-5, the J call TRBJ1-2; D is possibly TRBD1 (5 bases). This CDR3 has 14 residues. Germline CDR1 MNHEY, CDR2 SVGAGI. Trimming shortened V by 2 bases and J by 5 bases, and 12 bases separated the two germline ends.